This T cell receptor (beta chain) was sequenced for a study of T and B cells in COVID-19 patients (dated by TCRdb to 2020 to 2021). Looking at the study overall: Using TRB and IGH repertoire sequencing of peripheral blood, the study characterized adaptive immunity in COVID-19 patients who had active infection or had recovered. Critical illness requiring mechanical ventilation or ECMO was present in about 60% of the 20 patients in the active-infection cohort. Repertoire analyses used an age-matched reference group of approximately 40 healthy donors who were negative for COVID-19 antibodies as the comparison. Of the approximately 22 patients in the active-infection cohort, 18 had comorbidities associated with unfavorable COVID-19 outcome. Because samples were available both during active disease and after recovery, a couple of patients were counted in both the recovered and the active cohorts. Over 8 million TCR sequences were analysed in a TCR and BCR sequence repository that covered roughly 35 patients and 65 to 85 time points. A recovered cohort was made up of roughly 19 patients contributing fewer than 25 samples, mostly after mild to moderate COVID-19 managed as outpatients. As many as 9 follow-up blood samples were taken per patient, and some of the samples covered different disease stages within the same individual. Median age was around 30 years in the recovered cohort versus 67 years in the active-infection cohort. Results the study describes overall, beyond this receptor: Strongly skewed TRBV/TRBJ gene usage was reported in patients with COVID-19. TRB repertoires were found to be highly clonal in active COVID-19, whereas diversity and richness at recovery were found to rise above healthy donor levels. A total of fewer than 2,500 TCR clusters were exclusive to the recovered cohort, and approximately 28 of those clusters were low-pGen clusters. It was stated that prospective validation of the reported TCR clusters was required before the clusters could be put to clinical use. Blood samples obtained from mildly ill patients during symptoms, as well as early samples obtained from severe cases, were available only in scarce numbers. The size of the cohort was considered insufficient for assessing HLA contributions to COVID-19 susceptibility or severity. Specific T cell subsets (CD4+/Treg/CD8+) and sorted SARS-CoV-2-responsive or tetramer+ T cells had not yet been sequenced, and these experiments were ongoing.

With regard to this clonotype: The target of this receptor is not known. Per-base qualities were not stored, and no clone one base away is much larger.

This sample was sequenced with an Illumina MiSeq. TRB rearrangements were amplified by multiplex PCR with BIOMED2 TRB-A/B primer pools. Illumina-compatible adapters and 7-nucleotide sample barcodes were attached to the amplicons in two consecutive PCRs. Phusion HS II polymerase was used for all library PCRs. The amplicons were purified from gel with the NucleoSpin Gel and PCR Clean-up kit, measured on Qubit, and combined at 3.5 to 5 nM. The quality of the amplicon pool was checked on an Agilent 2100 Bioanalyzer prior to Illumina next-generation sequencing. Per the authors' processing: Annotation of TRB rearrangements was done in MiXCR 3.0.8 with the default MiXCR reference library. Non-productive reads and sequences with fewer than 2 reads were excluded, and each unique CDR3 nucleotide sequence counted as one clone. Clonality, diversity, richness and V-J gene usage were calculated in R 3.5.1. GLIPH2 was used to cluster TCRs based on CDR3 similarity, and OLGA was used to calculate the generation probabilities. GLIPH2 clusters were kept only if they contained at least four unique TCR clonotypes found in at least three individuals. The public reads were quality trimmed at Q25 with fastp and then assembled into clones with MiXCR by TCRdb, keeping productive beta chains. Rows are unified per CDR3 protein, each entry keeping the most common DNA and genes. These V and J calls rely on TCRdb rather than the paper's analysis. This sample holds over 15,000 distinct CDR3 sequences; 36% were observed only once. Clones ranked in the top ten supply more than 15% of the sample.

The cysteine opens and the phenylalanine closes a CDR3 of 16 amino acids. The kept DNA is CDR3 alone, 48 bases in frame from the first base. Relative to germline, V is 5 bases shorter and J is 3 bases shorter, with 18 bases between their ends. TRB repertoires were amplified from approximately 270-530 ng of genomic DNA extracted from blood. The clonotype originates from a human donor with active COVID-19. The V gene is TRBV12-3 or TRBV12-4 and the J gene is TRBJ2-3; TRBD1 is a weak D gene call, 5 bases matching. Source material: blood. The CDR3: CASSLRTSPNTDTQYF. The DNA sequence is given as TGTGCCAGCAGTCTCCGGACATCCCCTAATACAGATACGCAGTATTTT.